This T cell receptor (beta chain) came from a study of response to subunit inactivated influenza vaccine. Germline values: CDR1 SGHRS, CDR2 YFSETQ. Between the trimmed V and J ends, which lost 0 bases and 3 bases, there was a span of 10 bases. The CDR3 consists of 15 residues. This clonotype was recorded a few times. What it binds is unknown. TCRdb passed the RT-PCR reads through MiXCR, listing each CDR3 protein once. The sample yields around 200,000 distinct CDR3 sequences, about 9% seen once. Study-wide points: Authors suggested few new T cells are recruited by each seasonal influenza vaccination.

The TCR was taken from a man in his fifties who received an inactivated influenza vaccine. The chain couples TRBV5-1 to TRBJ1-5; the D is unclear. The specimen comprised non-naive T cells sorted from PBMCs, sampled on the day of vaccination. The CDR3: CASSLAGKNNQPQHF. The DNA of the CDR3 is TGCGCCAGCAGCTTGGCCGGGAAGAACAATCAGCCCCAGCATTTT.